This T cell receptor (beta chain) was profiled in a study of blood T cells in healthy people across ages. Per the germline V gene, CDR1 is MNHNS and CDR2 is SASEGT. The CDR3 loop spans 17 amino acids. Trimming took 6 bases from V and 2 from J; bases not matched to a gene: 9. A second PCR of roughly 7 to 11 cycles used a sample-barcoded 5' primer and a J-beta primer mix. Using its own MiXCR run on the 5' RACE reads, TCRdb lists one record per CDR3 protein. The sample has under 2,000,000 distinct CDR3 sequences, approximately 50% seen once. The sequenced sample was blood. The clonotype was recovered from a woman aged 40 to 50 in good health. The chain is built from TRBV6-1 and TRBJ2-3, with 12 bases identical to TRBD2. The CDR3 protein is CASRPTSGGPYTDTQYF. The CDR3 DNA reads TGTGCCAGCAGACCCACTAGCGGGGGGCCTTACACAGATACGCAGTATTTT.